This TCR beta chain derives from a study of regulatory and conventional T cells in breast cancer. TCRdb redid the calling of the PCR reads with MiXCR, one entry per CDR3 protein. The repertoire holds under 20,000 distinct CDR3 sequences, around 30% seen once, with around 1.5% in the top ten. Germline CDR1 and CDR2: SNHLY and FYNNEI. V was clipped by 6 bases and J by 6 bases; unmatched bases: 7. CDR3 size: 14 residues. This clonotype came up many times. The sequence was collected from a female donor in good health. Sequencing used conventional T cells from blood. The chain employs TRBV2 and TRBJ1-5; 8 bases match TRBD1. The CDR3 loop reads CASSPDRGAQPQHF. CDR3 in DNA: TGTGCCAGCAGCCCTGACAGGGGCGCTCAGCCCCAGCATTTT.